This TCR beta chain was recovered during a study of T-cell reconstitution after alpha-beta-depleted transplantation in children. Trimming took 2 bases from V and 0 from J; bases not matched to a gene: 16. The CDR3 is 20 residues long. Germline values: CDR1 DFQATT, CDR2 SNEGSKA (reference sequence). Unique molecular identifiers were incorporated when the TCRbeta library was constructed. TCRdb re-analysed the PCR reads in MiXCR, keeping a single row per CDR3 protein. Of 500,000 to 600,000 distinct CDR3 sequences listed, about 16% were seen once; the top ten hold 3% to 3.5%. This clonotype was obtained from a human donor who donated a stem cell graft to a child with acute lymphoblastic leukemia. The chain carries TRBV20-1 and TRBJ2-1; 10 nucleotides match TRBD1. The sample was PBMCs from the stem cell graft donor, taken from the stem cell graft. As DNA, the CDR3 is TGCAGTGCTAGACCTATCCCGGGACAGGGGTCCTATAGCTCCTACAATGAGCAGTTCTTC. Amino acids: CSARPIPGQGSYSSYNEQFF.